A single sample gave rise to the 30 T cell receptor beta chains below, sequenced in a study of T-cell reconstitution after alpha-beta-depleted transplantation in children. As it was prepared, the TCRbeta library received unique molecular identifiers. TCRdb called the PCR reads again in MiXCR, with one record for every CDR3 protein. The data hold roughly 280,000 distinct CDR3 sequences, with around 10% observed a single time. The material was peripheral blood, obtained 180 days after TCRalphabeta/CD19-depleted stem cell transplant. The receptor source for this set is a male patient between 2 and 10 years old who had a stem cell transplant for chronic granulomatous disease, so the T cells may come from the graft donor.

Concerning this clonotype itself: The DNA is left out, because the CDR3 cannot be placed on it with certainty; the CDR3 is given as TCRdb lists it. This chain connects TRBV5-1 to TRBJ2-6; TRBD1 is taken as the D call from the table, unchecked against the DNA. CDR1 and CDR2 (germline): SGHRS, YFSETQ. The CDR3 spans 16 amino acids, including both terminal residues. CDR3 amino acids: CASSLRVGTGANVLAF.

This clonotype has a count of ten or more. This rearrangement joins TRBV25-1 to TRBJ2-7; 7 nucleotides agree with TRBD2. CDR3 length equals 16 residues. Germline CDR1 reads MGHDK; CDR2 reads SYGVNS. J gave up 4 bases and V 6 bases, and 15 bases lay outside the gene matches. CDR3 sequence reads: CASSLPGLTVPYEQYF. In nucleotides, the CDR3 is TGTGCCAGCAGCCTACCGGGACTAACCGTTCCATACGAGCAGTACTTC.

This clonotype has a count of ten or more. The genes are TRBV5-6 and TRBJ2-5, with TRBD1 matching over 12 bases. This CDR3 has 16 residues. V lost 0 bases, J lost 4 bases, and 4 bases stayed unmatched. The germline V gene encodes CDR1 SGHDT and CDR2 YYEEEE. The CDR3 protein is CASSLVGQGARETQYF. As DNA, the CDR3 is TGTGCCAGCAGCTTGGTGGGACAGGGGGCGCGAGAGACCCAGTACTTC.

This clonotype was seen repeatedly, ten times or more. The V gene is TRBV12-3 or TRBV12-4, the J gene TRBJ2-1; TRBD1 or TRBD2 may be the D gene (6 bases each). The ends were cut back, 2 bases at V and 7 bases at J, with 12 bases in the middle. This CDR3 region has 14 residues. The CDR3 protein is CASSLRGPGNEQFF. CDR3 in DNA: TGTGCCAGCAGTTTACGGGGGCCCGGAAATGAGCAGTTCTTC.

This clonotype was counted at least ten times. The V and J genes are TRBV20-1 and TRBJ2-2, with 9 bases fitting TRBD2. CDR1 and CDR2 from the germline V gene are DFQATT and SNEGSKA (reference sequence). Unmatched junction bases numbered 8, after V lost 0 bases and J lost 0 bases. The CDR3 sequence is 18 residues long. CDR3 bases: TGCAGTGCTAGAGATCCAGGGGCTAGCGGGGCGAACACCGGGGAGCTGTTTTTT. Translating it yields CSARDPGASGANTGELFF.

The CDR3 is CASSSAGGPSGGELFF. CDR3 nucleotide sequence: TGTGCCAGCAGTTCAGCGGGAGGGCCCTCGGGCGGGGAGCTGTTTTTT. V gene TRBV6-5 combines with J gene TRBJ2-2; TRBD2 agrees at 10 bases. Germline CDR1 reads MNHEY; CDR2 reads SVGAGI. The CDR3 spans 16 residues. The J segment lost 7 bases and the V segment lost 4 bases, leaving 9 bases of the junction unmatched.

The sample holds many counts of this clonotype. The chain uses TRBV20-1 and TRBJ2-3, with D tentatively TRBD2 (5 bases). The CDR3 sequence is 14 residues long. V gave up 3 bases and J gave up 2 bases, with 12 bases separating them. The germline CDR1 and CDR2 sequences are DFQATT and SNEGSKA (reference sequence). In nucleotides, the CDR3 is TGCAGTGCTAGTAGGTCTAGCCCCACAGATACGCAGTATTTT. This gives the protein CSASRSSPTDTQYF.

This clonotype was recorded at least ten times. The genes are TRBV7-2 and TRBJ2-5, with 11 nucleotides matching TRBD2. CDR1 and CDR2 from the germline V gene are SGHTA and FQGNSA. CDR3 length: 15 residues. The V and J ends lost 5 bases and 5 bases, in that order; junction bases with no gene match: 7. For the CDR3, the DNA is TGTGCCAGCAGCCAACTAGCGGGAGTACAGGAGACCCAGTACTTC. Amino acids: CASSQLAGVQETQYF.

Many counts were recorded for this clonotype. The chain couples TRBV20-1 to TRBJ2-7; 7 bases agree with TRBD1. The CDR3 runs to 12 residues. V lost 3 bases to trimming and J lost 3 bases; unmatched junction nucleotides: 2. The V gene's germline CDR1 is DFQATT and CDR2 SNEGSKA (reference sequence). The CDR3 nucleotides are TGCAGTGCTAGGGACAGGTACTACGAGCAGTACTTC. This sequence encodes CSARDRYYEQYF.

This clonotype has a count of ten or more. J is TRBJ2-6 and V is TRBV15, with D perhaps given as TRBD1 or TRBD2 (5 bases each). This CDR3 is built from 17 residues. The ends were cut back, 4 bases at V and 0 bases at J, with 13 bases in the middle. The germline V gene has CDR1 LNHNV and CDR2 YYDKDF (reference sequence). This CDR3 is CATSMGRMVSGANVLTF. In DNA form, the CDR3 reads TGTGCCACCAGCATGGGACGGATGGTCTCTGGGGCCAACGTCCTGACTTTC. The full variable domain, completed using reference TRBV15 and TRBJ2-6, is DAMVIQNPRYQVTQFGKPVTLSCSQTLNHNVMYWYQQKSSQAPKLLFHYYDKDFNNEADTPDNFQSRRPNTSFCFLDIRSPGLGDTAMYLCATSMGRMVSGANVLTFGAGSRLTVL.

This clonotype has at least ten counts. This rearrangement joins TRBV10-3 to TRBJ1-6; 7 bases match TRBD1. V shed 4 bases, J shed 10 bases, and the junction held 7 bases outside the gene matches. CDR3 size: 14 residues. The germline V gene has CDR1 ENHRY and CDR2 SYGVKD. CDR3: CAISAKGAGSPLHF. CDR3 sequence (DNA): TGTGCCATCAGTGCCAAGGGGGCCGGGTCACCCCTCCACTTT.

About this clonotype itself: This sequence may be a read error, since a much larger clone differs from it by one base. The genes are TRBV20-1 and TRBJ2-4, with 8 positions matching TRBD1. This CDR3 region has 13 residues. Germline V gives CDR1 DFQATT, CDR2 SNEGSKA (reference sequence). V shed 1 base and J 10 bases; nucleotides not matched to a gene: 6. CDR3 nucleotide sequence: TGCAGTGCTAGAGTTGGACAGGGAAGGATTCAGTACTTC. It codes for CSARVGQGRIQYF.

This clonotype showed up many times. The V gene is TRBV3-1, the J gene TRBJ1-3; no clear D gene. The CDR3 runs to 11 residues. Trimming took off 7 bases at V and 1 base at J, with 2 bases between the two ends. The germline gives CDR1 LGHDT, CDR2 YNNKEL (reference sequence). The CDR3 DNA reads as TGTGCCAGCAATTCTGGAAACACCATATATTTT. Its translation: CASNSGNTIYF.

This clonotype was counted ten times or more. The chain has TRBV2 and TRBJ2-5, with D uncertain. The germline gives CDR1 SNHLY, CDR2 FYNNEI. This CDR3 region has 13 residues. V lost 4 bases to trimming and J lost 5 bases, with 11 bases between them. CDR3 amino acids: CASSAGSWETQYF. CDR3 bases: TGTGCCAGCAGTGCGGGTTCGTGGGAGACCCAGTACTTC.

This clonotype was seen many times. The chain couples TRBV29-1 to TRBJ2-4, with unresolved D. With 6 bases removed from V and 2 bases from J, the gap between germline ends came to 11 bases. The CDR3 sequence is 13 residues long. CDR1 and CDR2 (germline): SQVTM, ANQGSEA. CDR3 sequence reads: CSVGEGTKNIQYF. The CDR3 region has the DNA TGCAGCGTGGGTGAAGGGACCAAAAACATTCAGTACTTC. Based on the CDR3 plus reference TRBV29-1 and TRBJ2-4, the full variable domain is SAVISQKPSRDICQRGTSLTIQCQVDSQVTMMFWYRQQPGQSLTLIATANQGSEATYESGFVIDKFPISRPNLTFSTLTVSNMSPEDSSIYLCSVGEGTKNIQYFGAGTRLSVL.

This clonotype was counted many times. V usage is TRBV11-2 and J usage is TRBJ2-3, with 9 positions matching TRBD2. The germline gives CDR1 SGHAT, CDR2 FQNNGV. CDR3 length: 16 amino acids. With 1 base clipped from V and 7 bases from J, the junction kept 9 bases outside the gene matches. The CDR3 DNA is TGTGCCAGCAGCTTAGTATTTGCTAGCGGGGAAAATACGCAGTATTTT. This codes for CASSLVFASGENTQYF.

This chain connects TRBV12-3 or TRBV12-4 to TRBJ1-1, with 9 positions matching TRBD1. This CDR3 contains 18 residues. The V gene end was trimmed by 2 bases and the J gene end by 2 bases; junction bases not matched to a gene: 12. CDR3 in DNA: TGTGCCAGCAGTTTATATGGGGCCGACAGGGGGGGTAACACTGAAGCTTTCTTT. This codes for CASSLYGADRGGNTEAFF.

The sample holds many counts of this clonotype. The rearrangement joins TRBV24-1 to TRBJ2-1; D may be TRBD1 or TRBD2 (5 bases each). There are 16 residues in the CDR3. Germline lookup yields CDR1 KGHDR and CDR2 SFDVKD. V was clipped by 2 bases and J by 7 bases, with 17 bases between them. The CDR3 here is CATSDSPSEGWNEQFF. CDR3 DNA: TGTGCCACCAGTGATTCACCTTCAGAGGGGTGGAATGAGCAGTTCTTC.

The chain employs TRBV30 and TRBJ2-6; 7 bases align to TRBD1. Germline V gene sequence: CDR1 GTSNPN, CDR2 SVGIG (reference sequence). V trimming: 7 bases; J trimming: 0 bases; junction bases outside the gene matches: 3. The CDR3 is made up of 14 amino acids. The CDR3 region is CAYDRVSGANVLTF. The CDR3 coding sequence is TGTGCCTACGACAGGGTCTCTGGGGCCAACGTCCTGACTTTC.

The chain is built from TRBV19 and TRBJ1-5; 9 nucleotides agree with TRBD1. V trimming: 7 bases; J trimming: 6 bases; junction bases outside the gene matches: 10. Germline V CDR1 and CDR2: LNHDA, SQIVND (reference sequence). This CDR3 has 15 amino acids. CDR3 loop: CASTLTGGGGQPQHF. CDR3 bases: TGTGCCAGTACCTTGACAGGGGGAGGAGGTCAGCCCCAGCATTTT.

In its sample, this clonotype was seen many times. The rearrangement uses TRBV28 and TRBJ2-7, with D unclear. This CDR3 has 12 amino acids. Trimming took 6 bases from V and 2 from J, leaving 8 bases between them. CDR1 MDHEN and CDR2 SYDVKM come from the germline V gene. The CDR3 here is CASSAPPYEQYF. The CDR3 DNA follows: TGTGCCAGCAGCGCTCCCCCCTACGAGCAGTACTTC. Full variable domain (missing parts from reference TRBV28 and TRBJ2-7): DVKVTQSSRYLVKRTGEKVFLECVQDMDHENMFWYRQDPGLGLRLIYFSYDVKMKEKGDIPEGYSVSREKKERFSLILESASTNQTSMYLCASSAPPYEQYFGPGTRLTVT.

This clonotype was seen at least ten times. The V and J genes are TRBV18 and TRBJ2-5; possible D gene TRBD2, 5 bases. Germline CDR1 and CDR2: KGHSH and LQKENI. CDR3 length: 15 amino acids. Trimming cost V 0 bases and J 5 bases, with 13 bases left between them. Here the CDR3 DNA reads TGTGCCAGCTCACCACCGGCGACCACGGGGGAGACCCAGTACTTC. It encodes CASSPPATTGETQYF.

This clonotype was found many times. The chain is built from TRBV7-9 and TRBJ2-1, with 7 nucleotides matching TRBD1. Germline lookup yields CDR1 SEHNR and CDR2 FQNEAQ (reference sequence). Unmatched junction bases numbered 7, after V lost 5 bases and J lost 6 bases. The CDR3 runs to 14 residues. Written as DNA, the CDR3 is TGTGCCAGCAGCGCCACAGGGGACCCCAATGAGCAGTTCTTC. It is translated as CASSATGDPNEQFF. The full variable domain, with the rest looked up from reference TRBV7-9 and TRBJ2-1, is DTGVSQNPRHKITKRGQNVTFRCDPISEHNRLYWYRQTLGQGPEFLTYFQNEAQLEKSRLLSDRFSAERPKGSFSTLEIQRTEQGDSAMYLCASSATGDPNEQFFGPGTRLTVL.

Many counts were recorded for this clonotype. The rearrangement joins TRBV4-2 to TRBJ2-6; the D call may be TRBD1 or TRBD2 (6 bases each). V lost 10 bases and J 2 bases, leaving 15 bases between the germline ends. From germline, CDR1 is LGHNA and CDR2 YNFKEQ. This CDR3 is 15 amino acids long. The CDR3: CAIAEGVPGANVLTF. The DNA of the CDR3 is TGTGCCATAGCGGAGGGGGTTCCTGGGGCCAACGTCCTGACTTTC.

This clonotype was seen at least ten times. The chain joins TRBV20-1 to TRBJ2-3; 12 bases fit TRBD2. The CDR3 loop spans 16 amino acids. CDR1 is DFQATT, CDR2 SNEGSKA, per germline (reference sequence). J was trimmed by 5 bases and V by 3 bases; bases with no gene match: 9. The CDR3 reads CSASRRLAGAIDTQYF. As DNA, the CDR3 is TGCAGTGCTAGCCGCAGACTAGCGGGAGCAATAGATACGCAGTATTTT.

This clonotype occurred many times. In nucleotides, the CDR3 is TGTGCCAGCAGAGAGACCGGGGGGTACGAACCGGGGAAGCAGTTCTTC. It is translated as CASRETGGYEPGKQFF. This chain joins TRBV5-4 and TRBJ2-1; 7 bases align to TRBD2. The V gene's germline CDR1 is SGHNT and CDR2 YYREEE (reference sequence). The CDR3 sequence is 16 residues long. The trim removed 5 bases at V and 11 bases at J, leaving 19 bases unmatched. Full variable domain (remainder filled in from reference TRBV5-4 and TRBJ2-1): ETGVTQSPTHLIKTRGQQVTLRCSSQSGHNTVSWYQQALGQGPQFIFQYYREEENGRGNFPPRFSGLQFPNYSSELNVNALELDDSALYLCASRETGGYEPGKQFFGPGTRLTVL.

This clonotype was recorded at least ten times. The chain combines TRBV12-3 or TRBV12-4 with TRBJ2-6; no definite D call. Trimming stripped 3 bases from V and 2 bases from J, with 5 bases between. This CDR3 comprises 14 residues. The CDR3 DNA is TGTGCCAGCAGTTTTAGGGCTGGGGCCAACGTCCTGACTTTC. It is translated as CASSFRAGANVLTF.

This clonotype was counted ten times or more. The V gene is TRBV7-2, the J gene TRBJ1-5, with D maybe TRBD1 (6 bases). Germline CDR1 SGHTA, CDR2 FQGNSA. V shed 3 bases and J shed 5 bases, with 8 bases lying between them. The CDR3 spans 13 residues. CDR3 sequence reads: CASSFEGDQPQHF. Here the CDR3 DNA reads TGTGCCAGCAGCTTTGAGGGGGATCAGCCCCAGCATTTT.

This clonotype was detected only once. This rearrangement joins TRBV29-1 to TRBJ1-2, with unresolved D. V lost 0 bases and J lost 8, with 16 bases in between. The CDR3 spans 14 residues. Looked up from germline, CDR1 is SQVTM and CDR2 is ANQGSEA. The CDR3 is CSVEDSQVIRGYTF. The CDR3 coding sequence is TGCAGCGTTGAAGATTCCCAGGTTATTAGGGGCTACACCTTC.

This clonotype was seen repeatedly, ten times or more. The genes are TRBV12-3 or TRBV12-4 and TRBJ1-1; D gene unclear. The CDR3 is made up of 11 amino acids. V lost 7 bases and J lost 1, with 4 bases in between. CDR3 DNA: TGTGCCAGCATCAAGAACACTGAAGCTTTCTTT. It translates to CASIKNTEAFF.